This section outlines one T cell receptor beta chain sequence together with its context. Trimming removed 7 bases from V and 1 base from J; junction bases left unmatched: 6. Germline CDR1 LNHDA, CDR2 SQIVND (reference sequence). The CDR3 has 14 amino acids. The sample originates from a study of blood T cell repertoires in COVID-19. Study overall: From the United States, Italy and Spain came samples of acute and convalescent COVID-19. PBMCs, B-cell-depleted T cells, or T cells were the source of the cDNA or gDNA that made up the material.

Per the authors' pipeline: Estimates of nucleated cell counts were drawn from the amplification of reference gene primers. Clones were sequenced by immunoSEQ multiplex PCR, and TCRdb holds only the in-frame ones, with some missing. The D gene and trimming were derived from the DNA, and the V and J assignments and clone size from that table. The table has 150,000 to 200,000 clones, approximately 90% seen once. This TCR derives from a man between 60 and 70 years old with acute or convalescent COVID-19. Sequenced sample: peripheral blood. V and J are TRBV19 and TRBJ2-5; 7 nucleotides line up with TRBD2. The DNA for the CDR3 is TGTGCCAGTAAGGCGGGAGCCTTCCAAGAGACCCAGTACTTC. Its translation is CASKAGAFQETQYF. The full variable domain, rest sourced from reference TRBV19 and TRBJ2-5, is DGGITQSPKYLFRKEGQNVTLSCEQNLNHDAMYWYRQDPGQGLRLIYYSQIVNDFQKGDIAEGYSVSREKKESFPLTVTSAQKNPTAFYLCASKAGAFQETQYFGPGTRLLVL.